This T cell receptor beta chain was sequenced during a study of neurological immune-mediated disorders. This CDR3 contains 15 residues. V was cut by 6 bases and J by 7 bases, with 19 bases left in between. Germline CDR1 is MNHEY and CDR2 is SMNVEV (reference sequence). The time point denotes: longitudinal time-point 3. This clonotype was seen repeatedly, ten times or more. The target antigen is unknown. The cDNA was generated by 5'RACE with 10-nucleotide random UMIs. Over 200 million TCR-beta sequences from 15-18 subjects were obtained in each sequencing run. TCRdb re-analysed the 5' RACE reads in MiXCR, keeping a single row per CDR3 protein. The data show some 89,000 distinct CDR3 sequences, under 4.5% seen once. Study-level findings and limits: HTLV-1-associated myelopathy showed the most TCR clonal expansion; multiple sclerosis the least, below healthy controls. Among expanded clones, no CDR3 amino acid sequences were shared across subjects, a pattern suggesting private repertoires in all groups.

This receptor was obtained from a woman in her sixties with multiple sclerosis. Sample: PBMCs. V is TRBV27 and J is TRBJ1-5; perhaps TRBD1 as D (5 bases). The CDR3 protein is CASRPFQGRLQPQHF. CDR3 in DNA: TGTGCCAGCAGACCCTTCCAGGGAAGATTACAGCCCCAGCATTTT.